This T cell receptor (beta chain) was sequenced in a study of CD8+ T cells in alopecia areata. Overall study: The drug, tofacitinib, lasted 6 to 18 months, followed by 6 months off drug. Study-wide findings and caveats: Expanded CD8+ clones among the top 100, and scalp clonality, were significantly decreased by tofacitinib. Affected scalp, especially in alopecia totalis/universalis, had a higher clonality than normal scalp did. Just one nonresponder means the tie between baseline CD8+ expansion and response stays uncertain.

Note on this clone: Its target is unknown.

Extracted RNA was reverse transcribed, and the resulting cDNA served as sequencing template. The protocol was immunoSEQ multiplex PCR, while the TCRdb copy is restricted to in-frame clones and leaves out a portion. The sample lists 150,000 to 200,000 clones, around 56% occurring once. Germline CDR1 reads MNHEY; CDR2 reads SVGAGI. The CDR3 consists of 12 residues. Deletions cut 6 bases from V and 3 bases from J, with 8 bases between. Treatment defined: oral pan-JAK inhibitor, 5-10 mg twice daily. The V and J genes are TRBV6-5 and TRBJ1-2; D perhaps matches TRBD1 (5 bases). This TCR was sampled from a human donor with alopecia areata. The input for sequencing was CD4+ T cells sorted from blood, taken at week 4, from a patient treated with tofacitinib. The CDR3 nucleotides are TGTGCCAGCAGGGGGACCTACTATGGCTACACCTTC. Its translation: CASRGTYYGYTF.